The clone carrying this T cell receptor beta chain was seen a few times. During its preparation, the TCRbeta library received unique molecular identifiers. TCRdb used MiXCR to reprocess the PCR reads, holding one entry per CDR3 protein. The sample comprises a few hundred thousand distinct CDR3 sequences, approximately 10% of which are singletons, and 2% to 2.5% rests with the top ten. These data come from a study of T-cell reconstitution after alpha-beta-depleted transplantation in children. This sequence originates from a human donor who donated a stem cell graft to a child with acute lymphoblastic leukemia. Sequences were derived from PBMCs from the stem cell graft donor, sampled from the stem cell graft.

The DNA for the CDR3 is TGTGCCAGCAGCTTAGCGTCCAGAAACACCGGGGAGCTGTTTTTT. It specifies CASSLASRNTGELFF. The V gene is TRBV7-9, the J gene TRBJ2-2; unclear D gene. CDR3 size: 15 residues. Germline lookup yields CDR1 SEHNR and CDR2 FQNEAQ (reference sequence). Trimming pared 0 bases from V and 2 bases from J, leaving 7 bases between.